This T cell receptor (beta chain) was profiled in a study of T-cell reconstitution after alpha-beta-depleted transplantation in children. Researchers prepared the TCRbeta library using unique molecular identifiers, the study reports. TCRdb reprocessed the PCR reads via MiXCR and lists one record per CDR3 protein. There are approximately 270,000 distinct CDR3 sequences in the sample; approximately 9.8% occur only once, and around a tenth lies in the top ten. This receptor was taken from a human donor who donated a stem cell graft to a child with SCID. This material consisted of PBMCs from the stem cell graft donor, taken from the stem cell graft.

CDR3 bases: TGCGCCAGCAGCTTGACCGGGATTAATGAAAAACTGTTTTTT. It translates to CASSLTGINEKLFF. This chain uses TRBV5-1 with TRBJ1-4; D remains unclear. CDR3 length: 14 amino acids. CDR1 is SGHRS and CDR2 is YFSETQ in the germline V gene. The V end was cut by 1 base, the J end by 4 bases, with 8 bases between.